This T cell receptor beta chain was sequenced during a study of T-cell reconstitution after alpha-beta-depleted transplantation in children. This clonotype was recorded a few times. This CDR3 spans 18 amino acids. Germline loops: CDR1 LGHNA, CDR2 YSLEER. After removal of 2 bases from V and 1 base from J, the junction contained 8 bases not matched to a gene. Unique molecular identifiers were incorporated during preparation of the TCRbeta library. TCRdb reprocessed the PCR reads with MiXCR, giving one entry per CDR3 protein. Here the sample spans about 250,000 distinct CDR3 sequences, approximately 24% being singletons.

The sequences come from PBMCs, mostly from graft donor cells, collected 360 days after TCRalphabeta/CD19-depleted stem cell transplant. The rearrangement links TRBV4-3 to TRBJ1-6, with 7 bases identical to TRBD1. This sequence was found in a female patient younger than 10 who had a stem cell transplant for congenital amegakaryocytic thrombocytopenia, so the T cells may come from the graft donor. Here the CDR3 reads CASSQTPGQWSYNSPLHF. CDR3 nucleotide sequence: TGCGCCAGCAGCCAAACCCCGGGACAGTGGTCCTATAATTCACCCCTCCACTTT.